A selection of T cell receptor beta chains follows, all from one sample in a study of cytomegalovirus exposure and HLA in healthy donors. The data were produced by immunoSEQ multiplex PCR, yet TCRdb's version contains in-frame clones alone and is incomplete. Here the sample spans about 190,000 clones, about four fifths being singletons. The sequencing sample was made of PBMCs. These receptors all come from a man between 18 and 35 years old in good health and CMV-seronegative. Each CDR3 is given with its conserved first and last residue. A D gene is named only where the DNA matches it firmly. A clone size is listed for some rows: how often the clone was seen (once, few, many), or a class if it is expanded.

D gene	V gene	J gene	clone size	CDR3 DNA	CDR3 protein
.	TRBV5-8	TRBJ2-7	.	TGTGCCAGCAGCCTGACAGACTACGAGCAGTACTTC	CASSLTDYEQYF
.	TRBV6-5	TRBJ2-7	.	TGTGCCAGCAGTTCCTCCTTTGGGGACACCTACGAGCAGTACTTC	CASSSSFGDTYEQYF
.	TRBV10-2	TRBJ1-1	once	TGCGCCAGCAGTGCGTCCAGGGGTAACACTGAAGCTTTCTTT	CASSASRGNTEAFF
.	TRBV30	TRBJ1-1	few	TGTGCCTGGACCCAACGGGGTCGCGCTGAAGCTTTCTTT	CAWTQRGRAEAFF
.	TRBV5-1	TRBJ2-3	.	TGCGCCAGCAGCTCCCCGTGGAGGGATACGCAGTATTTT	CASSSPWRDTQYF
.	TRBV19	TRBJ2-1	.	TGTGCCAGCGGGTGGTCTTACAATGAGCAGTTCTTC	CASGWSYNEQFF
TRBD2	TRBV6-6	TRBJ2-1	.	TGTGCCAGCCTAGGGACTAGCGGGGGGAATGAGCAGTTCTTC	CASLGTSGGNEQFF
TRBD1	TRBV19	TRBJ2-2	.	TGTGCCAGTAGTGTCGGGACAGGGTACACCGGGGAGCTGTTTTTT	CASSVGTGYTGELFF
TRBD1	TRBV5-4	TRBJ2-7	.	TGTGCCAGCAGCTTTCCCGGGACAGGGGTCGAGCAGTACTTC	CASSFPGTGVEQYF
.	TRBV29-1	TRBJ2-5	.	TGCAGCGTTGGCCCCGGGACATATCAAGAGACCCAGTACTTC	CSVGPGTYQETQYF
.	TRBV29-1	TRBJ1-4	.	TGCAGCGTTGGCCGGAATGAAAAACTGTTTTTT	CSVGRNEKLFF
TRBD1	TRBV28	TRBJ1-4	.	TGTGCCAGCAGTTCGGGACAGGGCTGGGGTGAAAAACTGTTTTTT	CASSSGQGWGEKLFF
.	TRBV5-1	TRBJ2-7	.	TGCGCCAGCAGCCCCATAAGAGGCTACGAGCAGTACTTC	CASSPIRGYEQYF
.	TRBV5-1	TRBJ1-2	.	TGCGCCAGCAGCGGTGGGGACGGCGGGATTTATGGCTACACCTTC	CASSGGDGGIYGYTF
TRBD2	TRBV6-5	TRBJ2-1	.	TGTGCCAGCAGTTTCCTAGCGGGGGCCTACAATGAGCAGTTCTTC	CASSFLAGAYNEQFF
TRBD2	TRBV25-1	TRBJ2-5	few	TGTGCCAGCAGAGCTACCCTGGGGGGGGTTCAAGAGACCCAGTACTTC	CASRATLGGVQETQYF
.	TRBV5-4	TRBJ2-1	.	TGTGCCAGCAGCTTGGGGCCCGGGAACTACAATGAGCAGTTCTTC	CASSLGPGNYNEQFF
.	TRBV18	TRBJ1-5	few	TGTGCCAGCTCACCGGGAACGGGGGGCATTAATCAGCCCCAGCATTTT	CASSPGTGGINQPQHF
.	TRBV19	TRBJ2-1	once	TGTGCCACACTAGCCCCCTCCTACAATGAGCAGTTCTTC	CATLAPSYNEQFF
.	TRBV7-8	TRBJ2-5	few	TGTGCCAGCAGCTTAGACGGGACCCAGTACTTC	CASSLDGTQYF
.	TRBV6-5	TRBJ1-2	once	TGTGCCAGCAGGGCCGGACAGCGGAATGGCTACACCTTC	CASRAGQRNGYTF
TRBD2	TRBV4-2	TRBJ2-7	once	TGTGCCAGCAGCCAAGAAGGAACTAGCGGGAGCTCCTACGAGCAGTACTTC	CASSQEGTSGSSYEQYF
TRBD1	TRBV6-4	TRBJ2-4	.	TGTGCCAGCAGCCATTACCCAATCGGACAGGGGGGGATTAGTGGAAACATTCAGTACTTC	CASSHYPIGQGGISGNIQYF
TRBD2	TRBV9	TRBJ2-1	.	TGTGCCAGCAGCTCGAGCGGGACTTACAATGAGCAGTTCTTC	CASSSSGTYNEQFF
.	TRBV5-1	TRBJ2-1	.	TGCGCCAGCAGCGGGGGGGGGCTAGCGGTTTACAATGAGCAGTTCTTC	CASSGGGLAVYNEQFF
TRBD2	TRBV7-6	TRBJ2-5	.	TGTGCCAGCAGCCTAGGACTAGCGGGGGGACTAGAGACCCAGTACTTC	CASSLGLAGGLETQYF
.	TRBV7-2	TRBJ2-1	.	TGTGCCAGCAGTGGGGGAGCGGGCGGTGAGCAGTTCTTC	CASSGGAGGEQFF
.	TRBV4-1	TRBJ1-5	.	TGCGCCAGCAGCCAAGTAACAGGGACCTTCGGCAATCAGCCCCAGCATTTT	CASSQVTGTFGNQPQHF
.	TRBV5-1	TRBJ2-7	once	TGCGCCAGCAGCTTGGACGGGGGGCTAGGGTACGAGCAGTACTTC	CASSLDGGLGYEQYF
.	TRBV9	TRBJ1-5	.	TGTGCCAGCAGCGTAGGTGGGGGGGCAGGTCAGCCCCAGCATTTT	CASSVGGGAGQPQHF
TRBD2	TRBV18	TRBJ2-3	.	TGTGCCAGCTCACCACCAAATGGGCGGGGGACTGATACGCAGTATTTT	CASSPPNGRGTDTQYF
TRBD1	TRBV7-2	TRBJ1-5	.	TGTGCCAGCAGCTTAGACCGGGACAGAAATCAGCCCCAGCATTTT	CASSLDRDRNQPQHF
TRBD1	TRBV7-2	TRBJ2-7	.	TGTGCCAGCAGCGGACGGGACAGTTCCTACGAGCAGTACTTC	CASSGRDSSYEQYF
TRBD1	TRBV7-2	TRBJ2-7	.	TGTGCCAGCAGCTTCAACGGACAGGGTCGGTACGAGCAGTACTTC	CASSFNGQGRYEQYF
TRBD1	TRBV2	TRBJ1-4	once	TGTGCCAGCAGTGAAGTATTGGGACAGGGGCAGGATGAAAAACTGTTTTTT	CASSEVLGQGQDEKLFF
.	TRBV4-3	TRBJ2-3	.	TGCGCCAGCAGCCAAGGACTCTCGGGTCGTAGGGATACGCAGTATTTT	CASSQGLSGRRDTQYF
TRBD2	TRBV7-7	TRBJ2-3	.	TGTGCTAGCATCCCAGGGAGGGCAGATACGCAGTATTTT	CASIPGRADTQYF
TRBD1	TRBV7-2	TRBJ1-1	.	TGTGCCAGCAGCTCACGGGCCGGGACAGGGGACACTGAAGCTTTCTTT	CASSSRAGTGDTEAFF
.	TRBV25-1	TRBJ2-1	few	TGTGCCAGCAGTGAATCGACAGGTCAACCTTCCAATGAGCAGTTCTTC	CASSESTGQPSNEQFF
TRBD1	TRBV14	TRBJ2-5	.	TGTGCCAGCAGCTGGCAGGGGGAGATCCAGTACTTC	CASSWQGEIQYF
.	TRBV6-6	TRBJ2-4	.	TGTGCCAGCACCCAGGGGCCTCTCGTTCAGTACTTC	CASTQGPLVQYF
.	TRBV5-4	TRBJ1-2	.	TGTGCCAGCAGCTTGGCCGGGGATGGCTACACCTTC	CASSLAGDGYTF
.	TRBV7-9	TRBJ2-2	.	TGTGCCAGCAGCTTATCGGCCGGGGAGCTGTTTTTT	CASSLSAGELFF
.	TRBV7-8	TRBJ2-7	.	TGTGCCAGCAGCTACCAGGGACTGTACTACGAGCAGTACTTC	CASSYQGLYYEQYF